This TCR beta chain was obtained from a study of human T cells and chemical hapten exposure. Study context: Scalp application of diphenylcyclopropenone was performed weekly in patients across the entire roughly 22-week study.

This clonotype has only a few counts. TCRdb recomputed calls from the RACE reads with MiXCR, one row per CDR3 protein. Of under 95,000 distinct CDR3 sequences detected, roughly 8.5% appear once; the ten largest clones hold around 2.6%. The time point denotes: pre-sensitization, week 0. As to treatment: therapeutic diphenylcyclopropenone sensitization with weekly scalp DPC. V gave up 3 bases and J gave up 2 bases, with 8 bases separating them. Germline V CDR1 and CDR2: SEHNR, FQNEAQ (reference sequence). This CDR3 is built from 13 residues. Material: whole blood, obtained in connection with sensitization to the hapten diphenylcyclopropenone (DPC). V and J are TRBV7-9 and TRBJ2-7; D not resolved. The receptor was derived from a man aged 40-49 years with alopecia areata. Some clones in this sample may be carry-over from other donors' samples. CDR3 in amino acids: CASSLGITYEQYF. For the CDR3, the DNA is TGTGCCAGCAGCTTGGGGATCACCTACGAGCAGTACTTC.